The 10 T cell receptor beta chains presented below share a single source sample, sequenced in a study of cytomegalovirus exposure and HLA in healthy donors. Primers for the PCR totalled 60 Vbeta and 13 Jbeta. Using immunoSEQ multiplex PCR, the repertoire was profiled, and TCRdb retains in-frame clones only, with some absent. The data show 150,000 or so clones, with over 75% seen just once and over 2% held by the top ten. Sequencing was done on a sample of PBMCs. The source of these receptors is a man aged 50 to 59 in good health and CMV-seronegative.

This clone appeared once. This chain uses TRBV29-1 with TRBJ2-5, with TRBD1 matching 8 bases. Germline CDR1 and CDR2: SQVTM and ANQGSEA. Trimming cost V 7 bases and J 9 bases; bases outside gene matches: 16. CDR3 length: 14 amino acids. The CDR3: CSAGQGLRSGAQYF. Written as DNA, the CDR3 is TGCAGCGCAGGACAGGGTTTGAGATCCGGGGCCCAGTACTTC.

A few counts support this clone. The genes are TRBV19 and TRBJ1-4, with D possibly being TRBD1 (5 bases). CDR3 length: 14 amino acids. V dropped 3 bases and J dropped 8 bases, with 13 bases sitting between them. Germline assignment: CDR1 LNHDA and CDR2 SQIVND (reference sequence). The CDR3 is CASSMGRDTEKLFF. The CDR3 DNA follows: TGTGCCAGTAGTATGGGCAGGGATACAGAAAAACTGTTTTTT.

This clone was seen more than once but under ten times. The V and J genes are TRBV2 and TRBJ1-1, with D hard to call. Germline V gene sequence: CDR1 SNHLY, CDR2 FYNNEI. The CDR3 is 13 residues long. V was pared by 6 bases and J by 0 bases, with 8 bases between. For the CDR3, the DNA is TGTGCCAGCAGGGATACAGTGAACACTGAAGCTTTCTTT. It is translated as CASRDTVNTEAFF.

The chain uses TRBV29-1 and TRBJ2-7; TRBD1 aligns across 9 bases. The CDR3 is 13 residues long. Per the germline V gene, CDR1 is SQVTM and CDR2 is ANQGSEA. V was clipped by 7 bases and J by 0 bases; unmatched bases: 4. CDR3 coding DNA: TGCAGCGCCCGGGACAGGGCCTCCTACGAGCAGTACTTC. Its translation is CSARDRASYEQYF.

This chain links TRBV7-9 with TRBJ2-7; 7 positions agree with TRBD2. The CDR3 sequence is 15 residues long. The V gene end was trimmed by 3 bases and the J gene end by 3 bases; junction bases not matched to a gene: 8. From germline, CDR1 is SEHNR and CDR2 FQNEAQ (reference sequence). CDR3 loop: CASSLGGIISYEQYF. DNA of the CDR3: TGTGCCAGCAGCTTGGGAGGGATTATCAGCTACGAGCAGTACTTC. Looking up the rest from reference TRBV7-9 and TRBJ2-7 gives the full variable domain: DTGVSQNPRHKITKRGQNVTFRCDPISEHNRLYWYRQTLGQGPEFLTYFQNEAQLEKSRLLSDRFSAERPKGSFSTLEIQRTEQGDSAMYLCASSLGGIISYEQYFGPGTRLTVT.

On this clone itself: Different DNA sequences within this sample yield the same CDR3. This rearrangement joins TRBV18 to TRBJ2-7; a possible D gene is TRBD2 (6 bases). Trimming shortened V by 2 bases and J by 2 bases, and 10 bases separated the two germline ends. This CDR3 is built from 14 residues. The germline V gene encodes CDR1 KGHSH and CDR2 LQKENI. The DNA of the CDR3 is TGTGCCAGCTCACCAGGGACTGGGGCCTACGAGCAGTACTTC. This translates into CASSPGTGAYEQYF.

This sequence joins TRBV21-1 and TRBJ2-1; the table names TRBD2, a call not compared with the DNA. TRBV21-1 is given as a pseudogene. The CDR3 extends over 16 amino acids. The CDR3 bases are TGTGCCAGCAGCAAAGGACTAGCGGGAGGTTACAATGAGCAGTTCTTC. Protein: CASSKGLAGGYNEQFF.

The chain couples TRBV15 to TRBJ1-1; 7 bases agree with TRBD1. Germline CDR1 reads LNHNV; CDR2 reads YYDKDF (reference sequence). This CDR3 is 15 amino acids long. The J segment lost 7 bases and the V segment lost 2 bases, leaving 10 bases of the junction unmatched. CDR3 amino acids: CATSRLAFRTGEAFF. CDR3 DNA: TGTGCCACCAGCAGACTTGCTTTCCGGACAGGTGAAGCTTTCTTT.

The chain joins TRBV7-8 to TRBJ1-4, with TRBD1 matching over 9 bases. The CDR3 spans 15 residues. Germline V gene data show CDR1 as SGHVS and CDR2 as FQNEAQ. J was trimmed by 8 bases and V by 1 base; bases with no gene match: 5. The CDR3 reads CASSLGDRAGEKLFF. Here the CDR3 DNA reads TGTGCCAGCAGCTTAGGGGACAGGGCCGGGGAAAAACTGTTTTTT.

V gene TRBV28 combines with J gene TRBJ1-1; D gene ambiguous. CDR1 MDHEN and CDR2 SYDVKM come from the germline V gene. Trimming removed 7 bases at V and 4 bases at J, with 7 bases between. This CDR3 is 11 amino acids long. CDR3 sequence reads: CASKRSTEAFF. As DNA, the CDR3 is TGTGCCAGCAAGAGGAGCACTGAAGCTTTCTTT.